The 9 T cell receptor beta chains in this list originate from one sample, sequenced in a study of T-cell reconstitution after alpha-beta-depleted transplantation in children. These receptors have no known antigen. The TCRbeta library incorporated unique molecular identifiers. TCRdb itself ran the PCR reads through MiXCR, one entry per CDR3 protein. The sample shows around 300,000 distinct CDR3 sequences, roughly 7.8% of them seen only once. Study-wide points: When one year had passed after transplant, most T-cell counts and diversity came from newly produced T cells.

The sequences come from peripheral blood, collected 360 days after TCRalphabeta/CD19-depleted stem cell transplant. The origin of the receptors is a female patient younger than 10 who had a stem cell transplant for Fanconi anemia, so the T cells may come from the graft donor.

The chain joins TRBV7-9 to TRBJ2-1; a weak D match, TRBD2 (6 bases). The ends were cut back, 3 bases at V and 7 bases at J, with 16 bases in the middle. Germline V gives CDR1 SEHNR, CDR2 FQNEAQ (reference sequence). This CDR3 is 15 amino acids long. The CDR3 sequence is CASSFLRDLKNEQFF. The CDR3 DNA is TGTGCCAGCAGCTTTCTGCGGGACTTGAAGAATGAGCAGTTCTTC.

This clonotype was counted a few times. The genes are TRBV30 and TRBJ2-1; D is perhaps TRBD1 (6 bases). This CDR3 comprises 12 residues. The germline V and J ends were trimmed by 8 bases and 6 bases, with 14 bases remaining between them. Germline CDR1 GTSNPN, CDR2 SVGIG (reference sequence). CDR3 nucleotides: TGTGCCCAAGCCCCAGGGGTCAATGAGCAGTTCTTC. It encodes CAQAPGVNEQFF.

This rearrangement joins TRBV19 to TRBJ2-3; TRBD1 matches 9 bases. Losses at the gene ends were 6 bases for V and 2 bases for J; bases not matched to a gene: 3. This CDR3 has 14 residues. From germline, CDR1 is LNHDA and CDR2 SQIVND (reference sequence). CDR3 loop: CASRDRGHTDTQYF. In nucleotides, the CDR3 is TGTGCCAGTAGGGACAGGGGCCACACAGATACGCAGTATTTT.

This clonotype was seen ten or more times. The chain joins TRBV28 to TRBJ2-7, with 8 bases matching TRBD1. Germline trimming cut 6 bases from V and 5 bases from J; bases unmatched to any gene: 12. The CDR3 loop spans 15 amino acids. The germline V gene encodes CDR1 MDHEN and CDR2 SYDVKM. This CDR3 is CASSHQGAEGDEQYF. The CDR3 DNA follows: TGTGCCAGCAGCCATCAGGGGGCGGAGGGTGACGAGCAGTACTTC.

This clonotype occurred many times. The chain uses TRBV5-1 and TRBJ2-1, with D hard to call. The CDR3 extends over 13 amino acids. Trimming removed 7 bases at V and 3 bases at J, with 11 bases between. The germline gives CDR1 SGHRS, CDR2 YFSETQ. CDR3 residues: CASYPDHYNEQFF. The CDR3 coding sequence is TGCGCCAGCTACCCCGACCACTACAATGAGCAGTTCTTC.

This clonotype has ten or more counts. The V gene is TRBV4-1, the J gene TRBJ2-3; D remains unclear. The CDR3 loop spans 14 amino acids. In germline, CDR1 is MGHRA, CDR2 YSYEKL. The V end was cut by 0 bases, the J end by 6 bases, with 10 bases between. The CDR3 coding sequence is TGCGCCAGCAGCCAAGATCACACCCCGGATACGCAGTATTTT. This gives the protein CASSQDHTPDTQYF.

There are a few counts of this clonotype. The J gene is TRBJ1-2, the V gene TRBV9; D ambiguous. V dropped 0 bases and J dropped 1 base, with 10 bases sitting between them. Germline loops: CDR1 SGDLS, CDR2 YYNGEE. The CDR3 totals 15 residues. The CDR3 here is CASSVGGGNNYGYTF. Here the CDR3 DNA reads TGTGCCAGCAGCGTAGGAGGAGGGAATAACTATGGCTACACCTTC.

This clonotype was detected ten times or more. The DNA for the CDR3 is TGCGCCAGCAGCCAAGCAGGGACAGTTAGCACCGGGGAGCTGTTTTTT. It codes for CASSQAGTVSTGELFF. The chain carries TRBV4-3 and TRBJ2-2; TRBD1 aligns across 7 bases. The CDR3 length is 16 residues. Trimming removed 1 base from V and 4 bases from J; junction bases left unmatched: 6. CDR1 LGHNA and CDR2 YSLEER come from the germline V gene.

The gene calls are TRBV18 and TRBJ1-2; weak D call: TRBD1 (6 bases). V was pared by 3 bases and J by 5 bases, with 16 bases between. The CDR3 consists of 15 residues. Germline V gene lookup returns CDR1 KGHSH and CDR2 LQKENI. The CDR3 sequence: CASSPRTADHYGYTF. The CDR3 region has the DNA TGTGCCAGCTCACCCCGGACAGCGGATCATTATGGCTACACCTTC.